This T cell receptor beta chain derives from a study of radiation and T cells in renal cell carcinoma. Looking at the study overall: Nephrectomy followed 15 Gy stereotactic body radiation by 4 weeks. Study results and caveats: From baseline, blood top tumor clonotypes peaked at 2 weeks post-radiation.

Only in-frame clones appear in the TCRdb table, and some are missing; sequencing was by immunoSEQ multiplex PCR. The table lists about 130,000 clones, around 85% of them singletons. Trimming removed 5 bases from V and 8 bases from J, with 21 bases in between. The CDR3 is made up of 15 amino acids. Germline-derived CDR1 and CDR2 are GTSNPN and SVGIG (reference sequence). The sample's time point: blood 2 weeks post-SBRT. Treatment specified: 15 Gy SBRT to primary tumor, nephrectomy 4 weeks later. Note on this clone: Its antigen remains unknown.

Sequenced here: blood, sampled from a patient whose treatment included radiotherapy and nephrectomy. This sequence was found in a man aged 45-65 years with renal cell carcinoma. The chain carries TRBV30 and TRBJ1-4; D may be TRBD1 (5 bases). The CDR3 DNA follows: TGTGCCTGGGACCCTACCGGGACCCAGCGGGAAAAACTGTTTTTT. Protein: CAWDPTGTQREKLFF.